The sequence of this T cell receptor (beta chain) was determined in a study of graft-versus-host responses after intestinal transplantation. Study details: Anti-thymocyte globulin induction was given to all recipients, followed by tacrolimus and steroids for around three years.

Clones were read by immunoSEQ multiplex PCR, and TCRdb kept only the in-frame ones, dropping some. This sample has approximately 85,000 clones, with roughly 93% found just once. This clone was observed a single time. Its specificity is unknown. This TCR came from a human donor who was the organ donor for an intestinal transplant. Sequencing was performed on unstimulated CD8+ T cells sorted from spleen or lymph node cells, taken before transplant.

CDR3 sequence reads: CASKVGLAGGREQFF. As DNA, the CDR3 is TGTGCCAGCAAGGTCGGACTAGCGGGAGGGAGGGAGCAGTTCTTC. The chain combines TRBV7-9 with TRBJ2-1, with 15 bases that match TRBD2. The CDR3 is 15 residues long. The V gene's germline CDR1 is SEHNR and CDR2 FQNEAQ (reference sequence). J was trimmed by 10 bases and V by 7 bases; bases with no gene match: 8.